This is a list of T cell receptor beta chains from one sample in a study of CD8 T cells in ankylosing spondylitis. MiXCR, applied by TCRdb to the 5' RACE reads, yields one record per CDR3 protein. The top ten clones hold 14% of a sample with a few hundred thousand distinct CDR3 sequences, 6% to 8% of them seen once. The material sequenced was blood, either unsorted or a sorted T cell fraction (not recorded which). The receptors were sampled from a male donor with ankylosing spondylitis. Both conserved end residues are part of each CDR3. A D gene is named only where the DNA matches it firmly. Part of the rows lack a size; the others show once, few, many or a class for expanded clones.

j_gene: TRBJ1-4; abundance: many; v_gene: TRBV27; d_gene: TRBD1; CDR3nt: TGTGCCAGCAGGCTGACAGGGGTAGATGAAAAACTGTTTTTT; CDR3aa: CASRLTGVDEKLFF
j_gene: TRBJ1-5; abundance: many; v_gene: TRBV29-1; d_gene: NA; CDR3nt: TGCAGCGTTAGAAAGGGGGAGAATCAGCCCCAGCATTTT; CDR3aa: CSVRKGENQPQHF
j_gene: TRBJ2-7; abundance: many; v_gene: TRBV6-1; d_gene: NA; CDR3nt: TGTGCCAGCGGCATGTACGGCGGGAACTCCTACGAGCAGTACTTC; CDR3aa: CASGMYGGNSYEQYF
j_gene: TRBJ2-2; abundance: many; v_gene: TRBV6-5; d_gene: NA; CDR3nt: TGTGCCAGCAGTTACTCCAGGGTTAACACCGGGGAGCTGTTTTTT; CDR3aa: CASSYSRVNTGELFF
j_gene: TRBJ2-7; abundance: many; v_gene: TRBV7-3; d_gene: TRBD1; CDR3nt: TGTGCCAGCAGCAACCTCACCCCCGGACAGGGAAGGACCTACGAGCAGTACTTC; CDR3aa: CASSNLTPGQGRTYEQYF
j_gene: TRBJ2-5; abundance: many; v_gene: TRBV28; d_gene: NA; CDR3nt: TGTGCCAGCAGCCTTAGCCCACCCCCCGAGCCCACACAAGAGACCCAGTACTTC; CDR3aa: CASSLSPPPEPTQETQYF
j_gene: TRBJ2-3; abundance: many; v_gene: TRBV7-9; d_gene: NA; CDR3nt: TGTGCCAGCAGCTATTCTCAGCGGACTCCTAGCACAGATACGCAGTATTTT; CDR3aa: CASSYSQRTPSTDTQYF
j_gene: TRBJ2-7; abundance: NA; v_gene: TRBV18; d_gene: NA; CDR3nt: TGTGCCAGCTCATTGGGGACACACTCCTACGAGCAGTACTTC; CDR3aa: CASSLGTHSYEQYF
j_gene: TRBJ2-1; abundance: NA; v_gene: TRBV27; d_gene: NA; CDR3nt: TGTGCCAGCAGTCCCATCCGACAAGGATACAATGAGCAGTTCTTC; CDR3aa: CASSPIRQGYNEQFF
j_gene: TRBJ2-7; abundance: NA; v_gene: TRBV29-1; d_gene: NA; CDR3nt: TGCAGCGTTGGACAGGACTACGAGCAGTACTTC; CDR3aa: CSVGQDYEQYF
j_gene: TRBJ2-5; abundance: few; v_gene: TRBV27; d_gene: TRBD1; CDR3nt: TGTGCCAGCAGTTTATACAGGGGGCTTAGAGAGACCCAGTACTTC; CDR3aa: CASSLYRGLRETQYF
j_gene: TRBJ2-3; abundance: few; v_gene: TRBV6-5; d_gene: TRBD1; CDR3nt: TGTGCCAGCAGCTACGCCAGACAGGGTACTAGCACAGATACGCAGTATTTT; CDR3aa: CASSYARQGTSTDTQYF
j_gene: TRBJ2-1; abundance: many; v_gene: TRBV20-1; d_gene: NA; CDR3nt: TGCAGTGCTCCTACTAGCCTCAATGAGCAGTTCTTC; CDR3aa: CSAPTSLNEQFF
j_gene: TRBJ2-1; abundance: few; v_gene: TRBV6-5; d_gene: TRBD2; CDR3nt: TGTGCCAGCAGTTCTGGCGGGGGAGGCTACAATGAGCAGTTCTTC; CDR3aa: CASSSGGGGYNEQFF
j_gene: TRBJ2-4; abundance: NA; v_gene: TRBV5-1; d_gene: NA; CDR3nt: TGCGCCAGCAGCGCCAGGGTTGAACCCTCCAAAAACATTCAGTACTTC; CDR3aa: CASSARVEPSKNIQYF
j_gene: TRBJ1-1; abundance: few; v_gene: TRBV7-9; d_gene: NA; CDR3nt: TGTGCCAGCAGTTCCCTTTACACTGAAGCTTTCTTT; CDR3aa: CASSSLYTEAFF
j_gene: TRBJ2-7; abundance: many; v_gene: TRBV4-1; d_gene: NA; CDR3nt: TGCGCCAGCAGCCAAGTCGAATCCTACGAGCAGTACTTC; CDR3aa: CASSQVESYEQYF
j_gene: TRBJ2-2; abundance: many; v_gene: TRBV5-5; d_gene: NA; CDR3nt: TGTGCCAGCAGCCCAAATCCCGGGGAGCTGTTTTTT; CDR3aa: CASSPNPGELFF
j_gene: TRBJ2-1; abundance: few; v_gene: TRBV6-1; d_gene: NA; CDR3nt: TGTGCCAGCAGTGAAGAAAGGTACCGAGGCGATGAGCAGTTCTTC; CDR3aa: CASSEERYRGDEQFF
j_gene: TRBJ2-3; abundance: NA; v_gene: TRBV12-2; d_gene: NA; CDR3nt: TGTGCAAGTCGTGTCCGAAGGGCCGACGGGTTGACAGATACGCAGTATTTT; CDR3aa: CASRVRRADGLTDTQYF
j_gene: TRBJ2-2; abundance: few; v_gene: TRBV6-2/TRBV6-3; d_gene: NA; CDR3nt: TGTGCCAGCAGTTACTCAGTCCACCCCGGGGAGCTGTTTTTT; CDR3aa: CASSYSVHPGELFF
j_gene: TRBJ2-7; abundance: few; v_gene: TRBV7-9; d_gene: NA; CDR3nt: TGTGCCAGCAGCCGGGCCTCGGACCCCTACGAGCAGTACTTC; CDR3aa: CASSRASDPYEQYF
j_gene: TRBJ2-5; abundance: many; v_gene: TRBV29-1; d_gene: NA; CDR3nt: TGCAGCGTTGAAGATCGATGGGAAAGAGAGACCCAGTACTTC; CDR3aa: CSVEDRWERETQYF
j_gene: TRBJ2-7; abundance: few; v_gene: TRBV20-1; d_gene: NA; CDR3nt: TGCAGTGCTATAATAGGGGACCTTTACGAGCAGTACTTC; CDR3aa: CSAIIGDLYEQYF
j_gene: TRBJ2-1; abundance: NA; v_gene: TRBV28; d_gene: NA; CDR3nt: TGTGCCAGCAGTTTAATCAGGGGTCCCTACAATGAGCAGTTCTTC; CDR3aa: CASSLIRGPYNEQFF
j_gene: TRBJ2-3; abundance: many; v_gene: TRBV11-2; d_gene: NA; CDR3nt: TGTGCCAGCAGCTCTGTCCCCGGCGTAGTGGTCCCCACAGATACGCAGTATTTT; CDR3aa: CASSSVPGVVVPTDTQYF
j_gene: TRBJ1-2; abundance: many; v_gene: TRBV14; d_gene: TRBD1; CDR3nt: TGTGCCAGCAGCCCCACGACAGGGGTTTATGGCTACACCTTC; CDR3aa: CASSPTTGVYGYTF
j_gene: TRBJ2-5; abundance: many; v_gene: TRBV28; d_gene: NA; CDR3nt: TGTGCCAGCAGTTTTCCTAGATTGGAAGAGACCCAGTACTTC; CDR3aa: CASSFPRLEETQYF
j_gene: TRBJ2-1; abundance: NA; v_gene: TRBV27; d_gene: TRBD2; CDR3nt: TGTGCCAGCAGTTTAGCGGGAGGGTTCGATGAGCAGTTCTTC; CDR3aa: CASSLAGGFDEQFF
j_gene: TRBJ2-7; abundance: many; v_gene: TRBV13; d_gene: TRBD2; CDR3nt: TGTGCCAGCAGCTTAGGCCGGCTAGCGGGAGCTGCGGACGAGCAGTACTTC; CDR3aa: CASSLGRLAGAADEQYF
j_gene: TRBJ2-1; abundance: many; v_gene: TRBV11-2; d_gene: TRBD1; CDR3nt: TGTGCCAGCAGCGTAGTGGTTAGGAGGACAGGGGTCGAGCAGTTCTTC; CDR3aa: CASSVVVRRTGVEQFF
j_gene: TRBJ2-1; abundance: many; v_gene: TRBV7-6; d_gene: TRBD2; CDR3nt: TGTGCCAGCAGCTTAATATCGGGCCTAGCGGGAGGTAATGAGCAGTTCTTC; CDR3aa: CASSLISGLAGGNEQFF
j_gene: TRBJ2-1; abundance: NA; v_gene: TRBV25-1; d_gene: TRBD2; CDR3nt: TGTGCCAGCAGCGACGCGGGACTAGCGGACAATGAGCAGTTCTTC; CDR3aa: CASSDAGLADNEQFF
j_gene: TRBJ2-2; abundance: many; v_gene: TRBV2; d_gene: NA; CDR3nt: TGTGCCAGCAGTGACGGTCCCGGGGAGCTGTTTTTT; CDR3aa: CASSDGPGELFF
j_gene: TRBJ2-1; abundance: NA; v_gene: TRBV7-6; d_gene: TRBD2; CDR3nt: TGTGCCAGCAGCTTCTTAGCGGGAGAACGTGAGCAGTTCTTC; CDR3aa: CASSFLAGEREQFF
j_gene: TRBJ1-5; abundance: few; v_gene: TRBV5-5; d_gene: NA; CDR3nt: TGTGCCAGCAGCGGGGACATAGGGGTTCGGCAGCCCCAGCATTTT; CDR3aa: CASSGDIGVRQPQHF
j_gene: TRBJ1-5; abundance: many; v_gene: TRBV2; d_gene: NA; CDR3nt: TGTGCCAGCAGTGCCTGGGACCAGGAGGCCCAGCATTTT; CDR3aa: CASSAWDQEAQHF
j_gene: TRBJ2-7; abundance: many; v_gene: TRBV14; d_gene: TRBD1; CDR3nt: TGTGCCAGCAGTCACAGGGGCACCTACGAGCAGTACTTC; CDR3aa: CASSHRGTYEQYF
j_gene: TRBJ2-2; abundance: few; v_gene: TRBV2; d_gene: TRBD2; CDR3nt: TGTGCCAGCAGTGAGGGACTAGCGGGAAACACCGGGGAGCTGTTTTTT; CDR3aa: CASSEGLAGNTGELFF